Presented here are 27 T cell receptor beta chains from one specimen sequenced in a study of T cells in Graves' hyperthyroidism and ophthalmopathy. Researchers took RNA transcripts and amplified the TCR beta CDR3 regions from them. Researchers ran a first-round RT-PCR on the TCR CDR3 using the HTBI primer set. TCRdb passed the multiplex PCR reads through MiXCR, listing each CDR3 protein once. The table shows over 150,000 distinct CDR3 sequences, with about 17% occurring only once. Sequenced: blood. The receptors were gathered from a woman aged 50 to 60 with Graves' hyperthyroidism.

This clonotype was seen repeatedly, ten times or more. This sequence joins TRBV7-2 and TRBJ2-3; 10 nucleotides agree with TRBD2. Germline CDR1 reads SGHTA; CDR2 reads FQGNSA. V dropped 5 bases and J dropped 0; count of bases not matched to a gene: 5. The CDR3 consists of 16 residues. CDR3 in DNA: TGTGCCAGCAGCACCTCTAGCGGGAGCAGCACAGATACGCAGTATTTT. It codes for CASSTSSGSSTDTQYF. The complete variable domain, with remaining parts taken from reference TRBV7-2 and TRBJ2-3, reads GAGVSQSPSNKVTEKGKDVELRCDPISGHTALYWYRQSLGQGLEFLIYFQGNSAPDKSGLPSDRFSAERTGGSVSTLTIQRTQQEDSAVYLCASSTSSGSSTDTQYFGPGTRLTVL.

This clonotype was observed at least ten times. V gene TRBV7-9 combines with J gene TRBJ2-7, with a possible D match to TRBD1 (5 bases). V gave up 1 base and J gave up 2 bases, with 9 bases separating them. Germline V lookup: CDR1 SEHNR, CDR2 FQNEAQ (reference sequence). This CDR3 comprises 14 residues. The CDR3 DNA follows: TGTGCCAGCAGCTTAGGGGGCCTAACCTACGAGCAGTACTTC. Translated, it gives CASSLGGLTYEQYF. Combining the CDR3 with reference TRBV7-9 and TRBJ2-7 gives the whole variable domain DTGVSQNPRHKITKRGQNVTFRCDPISEHNRLYWYRQTLGQGPEFLTYFQNEAQLEKSRLLSDRFSAERPKGSFSTLEIQRTEQGDSAMYLCASSLGGLTYEQYFGPGTRLTVT.

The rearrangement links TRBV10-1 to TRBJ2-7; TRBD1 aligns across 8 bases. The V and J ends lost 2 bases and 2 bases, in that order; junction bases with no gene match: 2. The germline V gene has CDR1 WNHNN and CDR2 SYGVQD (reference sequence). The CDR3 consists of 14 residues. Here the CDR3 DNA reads TGCGCCAGCAGTGAGGCGACAGGGGCCTACGAGCAGTACTTC. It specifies CASSEATGAYEQYF.

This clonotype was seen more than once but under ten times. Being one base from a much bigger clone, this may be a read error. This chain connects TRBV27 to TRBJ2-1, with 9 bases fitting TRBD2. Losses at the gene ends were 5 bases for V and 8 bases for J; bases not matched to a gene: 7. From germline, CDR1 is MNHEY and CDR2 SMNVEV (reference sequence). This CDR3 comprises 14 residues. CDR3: CASSPLASGDEQFF. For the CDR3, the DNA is TGTGCCAGCAGTCCCTTGGCTAGCGGGGATGAGCAGTTCTTC.

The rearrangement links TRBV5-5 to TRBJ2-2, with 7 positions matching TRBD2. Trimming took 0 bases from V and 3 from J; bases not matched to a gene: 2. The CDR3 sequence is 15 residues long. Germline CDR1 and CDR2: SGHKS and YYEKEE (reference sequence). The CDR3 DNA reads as TGTGCCAGCAGCTTGGCTAGCGGATACACCGGGGAGCTGTTTTTT. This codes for CASSLASGYTGELFF. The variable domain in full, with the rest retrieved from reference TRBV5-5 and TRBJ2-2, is DAGVTQSPTHLIKTRGQQVTLRCSPISGHKSVSWYQQVLGQGPQFIFQYYEKEERGRGNFPDRFSARQFPNYSSELNVNALLLGDSALYLCASSLASGYTGELFFGEGSRLTVL.

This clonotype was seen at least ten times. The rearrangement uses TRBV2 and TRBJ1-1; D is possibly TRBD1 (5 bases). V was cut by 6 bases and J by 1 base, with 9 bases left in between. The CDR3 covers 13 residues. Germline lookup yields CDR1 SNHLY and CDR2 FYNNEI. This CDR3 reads CASRRQWNTEAFF. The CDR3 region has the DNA TGTGCCAGCAGGAGACAGTGGAACACTGAAGCTTTCTTT. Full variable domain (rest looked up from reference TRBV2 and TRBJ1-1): EPEVTQTPSHQVTQMGQEVILRCVPISNHLYFYWYRQILGQKVEFLVSFYNNEISEKSEIFDDQFSVERPDGSNFTLKIRSTKLEDSAMYFCASRRQWNTEAFFGQGTRLTVV.

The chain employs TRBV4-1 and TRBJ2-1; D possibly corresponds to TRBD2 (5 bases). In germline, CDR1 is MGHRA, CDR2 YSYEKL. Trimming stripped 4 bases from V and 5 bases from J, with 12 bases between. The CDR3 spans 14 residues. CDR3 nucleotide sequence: TGCGCCAGCAGCCGAGATCGGGATAACAATGAGCAGTTCTTC. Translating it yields CASSRDRDNNEQFF.

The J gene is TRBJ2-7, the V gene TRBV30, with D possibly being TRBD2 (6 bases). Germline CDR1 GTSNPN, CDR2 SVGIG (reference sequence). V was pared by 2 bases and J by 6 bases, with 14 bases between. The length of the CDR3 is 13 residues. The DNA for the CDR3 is TGTGCCTGGAGTTACGGGACGGAGGGCGAGCAGTACTTC. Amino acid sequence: CAWSYGTEGEQYF.

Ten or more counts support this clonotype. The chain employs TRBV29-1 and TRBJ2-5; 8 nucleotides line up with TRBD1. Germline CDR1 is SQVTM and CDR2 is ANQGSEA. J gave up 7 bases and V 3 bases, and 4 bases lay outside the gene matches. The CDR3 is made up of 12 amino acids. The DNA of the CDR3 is TGCAGCGTTGAGACAGGGGTTGGGACCCAGTACTTC. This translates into CSVETGVGTQYF.

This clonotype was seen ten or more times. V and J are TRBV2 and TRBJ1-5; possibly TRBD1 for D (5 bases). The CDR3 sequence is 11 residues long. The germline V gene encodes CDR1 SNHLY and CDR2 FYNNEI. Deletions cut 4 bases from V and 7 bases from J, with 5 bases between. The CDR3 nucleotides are TGTGCCAGCAGTGGGGGGCAGCCCCAGCATTTT. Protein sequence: CASSGGQPQHF.

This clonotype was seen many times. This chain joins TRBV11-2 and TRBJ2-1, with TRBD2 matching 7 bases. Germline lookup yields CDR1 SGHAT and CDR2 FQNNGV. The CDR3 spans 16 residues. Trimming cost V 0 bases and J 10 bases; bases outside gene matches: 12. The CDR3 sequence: CASSLDHGGRAQEQFF. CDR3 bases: TGTGCCAGCAGCTTAGATCACGGGGGGAGGGCTCAAGAGCAGTTCTTC.

The chain's CDR3 is CASSAGLAGEETQYF. The CDR3 DNA reads TGTGCCAGCAGCGCCGGACTAGCGGGAGAAGAGACCCAGTACTTC. The chain employs TRBV6-2 or TRBV6-3 and TRBJ2-5; 13 bases map to TRBD2. Germline V lookup: CDR1 MNHEY, CDR2 SVGEGT. This CDR3 has 15 residues. The V segment lost 6 bases and the J segment 3 bases; nucleotides outside the gene matches: 4.

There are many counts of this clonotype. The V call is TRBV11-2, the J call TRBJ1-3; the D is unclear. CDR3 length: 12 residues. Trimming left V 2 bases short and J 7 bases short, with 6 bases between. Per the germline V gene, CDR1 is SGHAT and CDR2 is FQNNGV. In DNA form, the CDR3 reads TGTGCCAGCAGCTTACAAGGCAACACCATATATTTT. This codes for CASSLQGNTIYF. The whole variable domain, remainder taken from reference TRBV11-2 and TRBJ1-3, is EAGVAQSPRYKIIEKRQSVAFWCNPISGHATLYWYQQILGQGPKLLIQFQNNGVVDDSQLPKDRFSAERLKGVDSTLKIQPAKLEDSAVYLCASSLQGNTIYFGEGSWLTVV.

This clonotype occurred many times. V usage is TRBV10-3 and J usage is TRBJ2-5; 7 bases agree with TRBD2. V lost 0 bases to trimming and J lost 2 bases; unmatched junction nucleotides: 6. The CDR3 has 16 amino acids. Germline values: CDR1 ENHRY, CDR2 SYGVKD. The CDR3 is CAISESLAAVQETQYF. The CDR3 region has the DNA TGTGCCATCAGTGAGTCGCTAGCGGCCGTTCAAGAGACCCAGTACTTC.

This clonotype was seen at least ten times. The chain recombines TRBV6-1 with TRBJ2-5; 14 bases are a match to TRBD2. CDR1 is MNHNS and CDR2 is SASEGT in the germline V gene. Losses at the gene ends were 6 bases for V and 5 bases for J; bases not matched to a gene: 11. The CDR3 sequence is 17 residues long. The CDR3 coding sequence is TGTGCCAGCAGCCAAGGACTAGCGGGAGGCTGGGGGGAGACCCAGTACTTC. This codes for CASSQGLAGGWGETQYF.

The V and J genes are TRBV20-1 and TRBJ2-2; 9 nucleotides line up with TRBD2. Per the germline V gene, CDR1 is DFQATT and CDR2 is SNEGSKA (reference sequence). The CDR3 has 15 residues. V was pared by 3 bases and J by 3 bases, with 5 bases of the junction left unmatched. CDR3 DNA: TGCAGTGCTAGTCCCGGCGGGGGGGACACCGGGGAGCTGTTTTTT. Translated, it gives CSASPGGGDTGELFF.

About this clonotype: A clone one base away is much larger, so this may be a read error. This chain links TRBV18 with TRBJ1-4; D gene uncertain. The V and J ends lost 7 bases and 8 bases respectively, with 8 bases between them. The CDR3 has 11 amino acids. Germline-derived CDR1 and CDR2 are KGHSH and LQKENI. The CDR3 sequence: CASLPGEKLFF. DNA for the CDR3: TGTGCCAGCTTACCTGGCGAAAAACTGTTTTTT.

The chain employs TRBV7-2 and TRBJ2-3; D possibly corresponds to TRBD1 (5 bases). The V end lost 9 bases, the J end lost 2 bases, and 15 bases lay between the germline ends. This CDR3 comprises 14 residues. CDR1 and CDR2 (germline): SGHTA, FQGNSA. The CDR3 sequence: CASSIQDNTDTQYF. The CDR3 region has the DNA TGTGCCAGTAGTATTCAGGACAACACAGATACGCAGTATTTT. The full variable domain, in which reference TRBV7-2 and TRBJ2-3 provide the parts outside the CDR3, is GAGVSQSPSNKVTEKGKDVELRCDPISGHTALYWYRQSLGQGLEFLIYFQGNSAPDKSGLPSDRFSAERTGGSVSTLTIQRTQQEDSAVYLCASSIQDNTDTQYFGPGTRLTVL.

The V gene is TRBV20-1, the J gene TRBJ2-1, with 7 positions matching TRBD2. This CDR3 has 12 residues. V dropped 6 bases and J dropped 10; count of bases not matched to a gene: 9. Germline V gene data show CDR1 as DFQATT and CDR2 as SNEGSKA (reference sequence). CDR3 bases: TGCAGTGCCAGCCGCGGGAGAGGGGAGCAGTTCTTC. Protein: CSASRGRGEQFF.

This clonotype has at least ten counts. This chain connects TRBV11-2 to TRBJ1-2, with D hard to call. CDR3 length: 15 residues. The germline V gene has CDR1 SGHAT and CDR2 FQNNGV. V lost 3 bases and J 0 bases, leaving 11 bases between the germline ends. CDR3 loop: CASSFSHSANYGYTF. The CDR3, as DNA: TGTGCCAGCAGCTTTTCTCATTCAGCTAACTATGGCTACACCTTC.

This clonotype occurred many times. The CDR3 is CASSSTDRAYGYTF. CDR3 bases: TGTGCCAGCAGCTCAACGGACAGAGCCTATGGCTACACCTTC. This rearrangement joins TRBV11-2 to TRBJ1-2; TRBD1 might be the D (6 bases). With 4 bases removed from V and 4 bases from J, the gap between germline ends came to 13 bases. Per germline, CDR1 SGHAT and CDR2 FQNNGV. This CDR3 region has 14 residues.

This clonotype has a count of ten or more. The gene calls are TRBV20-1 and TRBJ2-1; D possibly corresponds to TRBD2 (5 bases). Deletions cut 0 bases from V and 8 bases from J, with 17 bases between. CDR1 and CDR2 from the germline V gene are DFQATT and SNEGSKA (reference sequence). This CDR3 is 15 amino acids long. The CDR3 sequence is CSARDVIARVDEQFF. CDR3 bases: TGCAGTGCTAGAGATGTGATAGCGCGAGTCGATGAGCAGTTCTTC.

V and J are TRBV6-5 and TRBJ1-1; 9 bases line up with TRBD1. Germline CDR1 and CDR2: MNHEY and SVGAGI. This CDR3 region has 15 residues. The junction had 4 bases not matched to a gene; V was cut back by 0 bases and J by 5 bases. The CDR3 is CASSYSNRGRTEAFF. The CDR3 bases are TGTGCCAGCAGTTACTCGAACAGGGGGCGTACTGAAGCTTTCTTT.

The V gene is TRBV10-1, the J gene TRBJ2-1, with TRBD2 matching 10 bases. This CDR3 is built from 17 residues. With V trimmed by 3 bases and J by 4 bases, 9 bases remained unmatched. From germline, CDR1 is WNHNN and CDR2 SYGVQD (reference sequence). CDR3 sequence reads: CASSDPPTSGKYNEQFF. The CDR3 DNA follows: TGCGCCAGCAGTGACCCCCCAACTAGCGGGAAATACAATGAGCAGTTCTTC.

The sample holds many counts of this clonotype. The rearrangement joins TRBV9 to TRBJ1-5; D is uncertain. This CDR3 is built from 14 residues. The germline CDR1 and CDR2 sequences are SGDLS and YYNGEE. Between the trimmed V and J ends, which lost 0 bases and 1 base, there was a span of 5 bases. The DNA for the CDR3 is TGTGCCAGCAGCGTAGAGGGCAGCAATCAGCCCCAGCATTTT. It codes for CASSVEGSNQPQHF.

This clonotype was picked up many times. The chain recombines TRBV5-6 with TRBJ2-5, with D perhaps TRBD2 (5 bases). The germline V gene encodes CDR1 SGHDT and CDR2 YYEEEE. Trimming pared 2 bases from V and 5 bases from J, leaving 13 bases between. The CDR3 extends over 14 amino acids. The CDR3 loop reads CASSFYEGDETQYF. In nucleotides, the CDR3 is TGTGCCAGCAGCTTTTATGAGGGAGACGAGACCCAGTACTTC.

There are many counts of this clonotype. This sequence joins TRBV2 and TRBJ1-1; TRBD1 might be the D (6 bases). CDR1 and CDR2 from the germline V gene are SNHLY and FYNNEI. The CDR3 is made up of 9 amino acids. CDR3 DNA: TGTGCGGCAGGGGATGAAGCTTTCTTT. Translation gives CAAGDEAFF.